This passage covers 29 T cell receptor beta chains from one sample sequenced in a study of blood T cell repertoires in COVID-19. Clones were sequenced by immunoSEQ multiplex PCR, and TCRdb holds only the in-frame ones, with some missing. The repertoire has approximately 310,000 clones, approximately 83% of them found once; the top ten carry under 2.5%. Sequences were obtained from PBMCs or T cells enriched from blood (not recorded which). These receptors came from a man younger than 40 who had recovered from COVID-19.

This clone is a singleton in its sample. The chain links TRBV5-1 to TRBJ2-5, with D maybe TRBD2 (5 bases). The V end lost 3 bases, the J end lost 3 bases, and 12 bases lay between the germline ends. The CDR3 contains 14 residues. The germline V gene encodes CDR1 SGHRS and CDR2 YFSETQ. This chain's CDR3 is CASSSTGREETQYF. The CDR3 region has the DNA TGCGCCAGCAGCTCGACGGGAAGGGAAGAGACCCAGTACTTC.

This clone was seen only once. The J gene is TRBJ2-2, the V gene TRBV27; D might be TRBD1 (5 bases). This CDR3 spans 15 amino acids. In germline, CDR1 is MNHEY, CDR2 SMNVEV (reference sequence). Trimming shortened V by 3 bases and J by 6 bases, and 14 bases separated the two germline ends. As DNA, the CDR3 is TGTGCCAGCAGTTTGGGGCCGAGTGGTCCCGGGGAGCTGTTTTTT. Amino acids: CASSLGPSGPGELFF.

This chain connects TRBV29-1 to TRBJ1-1; 7 bases align to TRBD1. The CDR3 loop spans 13 amino acids. The V and J ends lost 7 bases and 0 bases, in that order; junction bases with no gene match: 5. Germline loops: CDR1 SQVTM, CDR2 ANQGSEA. CDR3 nucleotides: TGCAGCGGTGGGACAGTCATGAACACTGAAGCTTTCTTT. Its translation: CSGGTVMNTEAFF.

The chain carries TRBV7-9 and TRBJ2-3; TRBD1 aligns across 10 bases. Germline V gene lookup returns CDR1 SEHNR and CDR2 FQNEAQ (reference sequence). The length of the CDR3 is 16 residues. The V and J ends lost 2 bases and 0 bases, in that order; junction bases with no gene match: 2. The CDR3 loop reads CASSLRGQGSTDTQYF. As DNA, the CDR3 is TGTGCCAGCAGCTTAAGGGGACAGGGGAGCACAGATACGCAGTATTTT.

The V call is TRBV5-1, the J call TRBJ1-1, with a possible D match to TRBD1 (5 bases). Germline V gene lookup returns CDR1 SGHRS and CDR2 YFSETQ. CDR3 length: 14 residues. The germline V and J ends were trimmed by 3 bases and 3 bases, with 12 bases remaining between them. The CDR3 reads CASSSTSGHTEAFF. CDR3 sequence (DNA): TGCGCCAGCAGCTCTACCTCAGGGCACACTGAAGCTTTCTTT.

The DNA of the CDR3 is TGTGCCAGTAGTCTTCGGGGAGGGAACACTGAAGCTTTCTTT. It codes for CASSLRGGNTEAFF. The chain is built from TRBV19 and TRBJ1-1; D is undetermined. The ends were cut back, 5 bases at V and 1 base at J, with 11 bases in the middle. In germline, CDR1 is LNHDA, CDR2 SQIVND (reference sequence). This CDR3 is 14 amino acids long.

The chain recombines TRBV30 with TRBJ1-2, with TRBD1 matching 8 bases. V shed 3 bases, J shed 2 bases, and the junction held 2 bases outside the gene matches. There are 13 residues in the CDR3. Germline CDR1 is GTSNPN and CDR2 is SVGIG (reference sequence). The CDR3 reads CAWRAGGNYGYTF. The CDR3 DNA reads as TGTGCCTGGAGGGCAGGGGGCAACTATGGCTACACCTTC.

The chain couples TRBV27 to TRBJ2-7; D is unclear. Trimming stripped 2 bases from V and 0 bases from J, with 14 bases between. In germline, CDR1 is MNHEY, CDR2 SMNVEV (reference sequence). The CDR3 runs to 16 residues. The CDR3 sequence: CASSLSARVPSYEQYF. CDR3 DNA: TGTGCCAGCAGTTTAAGTGCCCGGGTACCCTCCTACGAGCAGTACTTC.

V gene TRBV9 combines with J gene TRBJ2-7, with D maybe TRBD2 (7 bases). CDR1 is SGDLS and CDR2 is YYNGEE in the germline V gene. V shed 4 bases and J shed 0 bases, with 17 bases lying between them. The CDR3 runs 16 residues. CDR3 region: CASSRGRGDTSYEQYF. The CDR3 DNA sequence: TGTGCCAGCAGCAGAGGACGGGGGGACACCTCCTACGAGCAGTACTTC. The variable domain in full, completed from reference TRBV9 and TRBJ2-7, reads DSGVTQTPKHLITATGQRVTLRCSPRSGDLSVYWYQQSLDQGLQFLIQYYNGEERAKGNILERFSAQQFPDLHSELNLSSLELGDSALYFCASSRGRGDTSYEQYFGPGTRLTVT.

This chain links TRBV6-5 with TRBJ1-3; D ambiguous. The V and J ends lost 8 bases and 4 bases respectively, with 9 bases between them. Germline CDR1 and CDR2: MNHEY and SVGAGI. There are 12 residues in the CDR3. The DNA of the CDR3 is TGTGCCAGCGGGCAGGCAGGAAACACCATATATTTT. It yields the protein CASGQAGNTIYF.

In this sample, this clone turned up once. The chain joins TRBV7-8 to TRBJ2-7, with 7 bases matching TRBD2. The CDR3 is 14 amino acids. Per germline, CDR1 SGHVS and CDR2 FQNEAQ. V shed 5 bases, J shed 7 bases, and the junction held 11 bases outside the gene matches. The CDR3 DNA is TGTGCCAGCAGCCCGATGTGGGGGGGGGTTGAGCAGTACTTC. Its translation: CASSPMWGGVEQYF.

The V call is TRBV6-5, the J call TRBJ1-6; D remains ambiguous. V gave up 6 bases and J gave up 8 bases, with 17 bases separating them. CDR3 length: 15 amino acids. Germline V lookup: CDR1 MNHEY, CDR2 SVGAGI. Here the CDR3 reads CASSQEGPRYSPLHF. The CDR3 region has the DNA TGTGCCAGCAGCCAGGAGGGTCCGCGCTATTCACCCCTCCACTTT.

The rearrangement uses TRBV9 and TRBJ2-7; the D is unclear. Looked up from germline, CDR1 is SGDLS and CDR2 is YYNGEE. This CDR3 region has 13 residues. Trimming cost V 4 bases and J 0 bases, with 8 bases left between them. The CDR3 nucleotides are TGTGCCAGCAGCCCGGGTCTCTCCTACGAGCAGTACTTC. Its translation is CASSPGLSYEQYF.

The chain is built from TRBV4-2 and TRBJ1-4, with D possibly being TRBD1 (5 bases). The CDR3 covers 16 residues. V was pared by 3 bases and J by 4 bases, with 15 bases between. From germline, CDR1 is LGHNA and CDR2 YNFKEQ. The CDR3 loop reads CASSQDMDPLNEKLFF. In nucleotides, the CDR3 is TGTGCCAGCAGCCAGGACATGGACCCGCTTAATGAAAAACTGTTTTTT.

This chain uses TRBV3-1 (or the pseudogene TRBV3-2) with TRBJ1-6; no clear D gene. CDR1 is LGHDT and CDR2 is YNNKEL in the germline V gene (reference sequence). V was trimmed by 4 bases and J by 8 bases, leaving 15 bases between them. This CDR3 is 15 amino acids long. The CDR3 DNA reads TGTGCCAGCAGCCGTCTGGGTCCCGGGGATTCACCCCTCCACTTT. Translated, it gives CASSRLGPGDSPLHF.

The rearrangement links TRBV27 to TRBJ2-4, with a weak D call TRBD2 (5 bases). Trimming left V 3 bases short and J 1 base short, with 13 bases between. This CDR3 is built from 16 residues. Germline-derived CDR1 and CDR2 are MNHEY and SMNVEV (reference sequence). CDR3 coding DNA: TGTGCCAGCAGTTTCACGCCAGGACTCGCCAAAAACATTCAGTACTTC. Its translation: CASSFTPGLAKNIQYF.

This rearrangement joins TRBV7-2 to TRBJ1-2; 11 nucleotides agree with TRBD1. The CDR3 spans 14 residues. Per germline, CDR1 SGHTA and CDR2 FQGNSA. V shed 5 bases, J shed 5 bases, and the junction held 4 bases outside the gene matches. This CDR3 reads CASSLGTGGYGYTF. The DNA of the CDR3 is TGTGCCAGCAGCCTAGGGACAGGGGGGTATGGCTACACCTTC.

V is TRBV19 and J is TRBJ1-6; 9 bases match TRBD1. The germline V gene encodes CDR1 LNHDA and CDR2 SQIVND (reference sequence). The CDR3 runs to 14 residues. Unmatched junction bases numbered 7, after V lost 6 bases and J lost 10 bases. CDR3 loop: CASSPGQGFSPLHF. CDR3 nucleotide sequence: TGTGCCAGTAGCCCGGGACAGGGATTCTCACCCCTCCACTTT.

V and J are TRBV19 and TRBJ1-6; TRBD1 is a possible D gene (6 bases). The CDR3 spans 14 residues. Germline CDR1 and CDR2: LNHDA and SQIVND (reference sequence). Trimming shortened V by 5 bases and J by 10 bases, and 15 bases separated the two germline ends. CDR3 region: CASSVSLRGSPLHF. As DNA, the CDR3 is TGTGCCAGTAGTGTCAGCCTCAGGGGATCACCCCTCCACTTT.

This chain uses TRBV6-2 or TRBV6-3 with TRBJ1-3, with D maybe TRBD1 (5 bases). V lost 2 bases to trimming and J lost 4 bases, with 12 bases between them. Germline V CDR1 and CDR2: MNHEY, SVGEGT. The CDR3 runs 15 residues. As DNA, the CDR3 is TGTGCCAGCAGTTACCCCAGGGAGGCCGGAAACACCATATATTTT. Amino acid sequence: CASSYPREAGNTIYF.

The rearrangement joins TRBV15 to TRBJ2-2, with 10 bases that match TRBD1. CDR1 is LNHNV and CDR2 is YYDKDF in the germline V gene (reference sequence). CDR3 length equals 15 residues. Trimming at V came to 7 bases and at J to 7 bases, leaving 9 bases not matched to a gene. The CDR3 loop reads CATTQDRGNFGELFF. The CDR3 region has the DNA TGTGCCACCACCCAGGACAGGGGGAATTTCGGGGAGCTGTTTTTT.

The chain joins TRBV6-5 to TRBJ2-2, with D tentatively TRBD2 (5 bases). The length of the CDR3 is 12 residues. Trimming took off 6 bases at V and 5 bases at J, with 7 bases between the two ends. Germline V CDR1 and CDR2: MNHEY, SVGAGI. The chain's CDR3 is CASRPGTGELFF. The CDR3 DNA reads TGTGCCAGCAGACCGGGAACCGGGGAGCTGTTTTTT.

The chain links TRBV9 to TRBJ2-1; 13 nucleotides line up with TRBD2. With V trimmed by 6 bases and J by 7 bases, 10 bases remained unmatched. CDR3 length: 16 residues. Germline lookup yields CDR1 SGDLS and CDR2 YYNGEE. CDR3 nucleotides: TGTGCCAGCACCAAAACGGGGACTAGCGGGGTTAATGAGCAGTTCTTC. Amino acid sequence: CASTKTGTSGVNEQFF.

In its sample, this clone was seen once. The rearrangement joins TRBV6-5 to TRBJ1-1; 11 positions agree with TRBD1. Unmatched junction bases numbered 7, after V lost 6 bases and J lost 7 bases. CDR1 is MNHEY, CDR2 SVGAGI, per germline. This CDR3 has 14 amino acids. The chain's CDR3 is CASSWGQGEFEAFF. DNA for the CDR3: TGTGCCAGCAGCTGGGGACAGGGGGAATTTGAAGCTTTCTTT.

This clone was picked up one time. The chain couples TRBV5-5 to TRBJ1-1; D not resolved. The CDR3 runs 15 residues. Germline assignment: CDR1 SGHKS and CDR2 YYEKEE (reference sequence). Trimming pared 4 bases from V and 0 bases from J, leaving 13 bases between. The CDR3 region is CASSPENRVNTEAFF. Written as DNA, the CDR3 is TGTGCCAGCAGCCCAGAAAACAGAGTGAACACTGAAGCTTTCTTT.

The chain employs TRBV2 and TRBJ2-3, with D unresolved. The CDR3 contains 14 residues. Trimming took off 4 bases at V and 4 bases at J, with 12 bases between the two ends. Germline CDR1 and CDR2: SNHLY and FYNNEI. CDR3 region: CASSVRRGADTQYF. DNA for the CDR3: TGTGCCAGCAGTGTACGACGAGGTGCAGATACGCAGTATTTT.

The rearrangement links TRBV7-6 to TRBJ1-5; TRBD1 might be the D (5 bases). Germline assignment: CDR1 SGHVS and CDR2 FNYEAQ. CDR3 length: 14 residues. The V and J ends lost 6 bases and 6 bases respectively, with 15 bases between them. CDR3 residues: CASSPRGRGQPQHF. Written as DNA, the CDR3 is TGTGCCAGCAGTCCTCGGGGGAGAGGTCAGCCCCAGCATTTT.

The chain links TRBV5-1 to TRBJ2-7; weak D call: TRBD1 (6 bases). The CDR3 runs to 14 residues. The V gene lost 0 bases and the J gene lost 2 bases, with 9 bases spanning the gap. Germline values: CDR1 SGHRS, CDR2 YFSETQ. The CDR3 bases are TGCGCCAGCAGCTTGGATGGACAGACCTACGAGCAGTACTTC. Protein sequence: CASSLDGQTYEQYF. The variable domain in full, completed from reference TRBV5-1 and TRBJ2-7, reads KAGVTQTPRYLIKTRGQQVTLSCSPISGHRSVSWYQQTPGQGLQFLFEYFSETQRNKGNFPGRFSGRQFSNSRSEMNVSTLELGDSALYLCASSLDGQTYEQYFGPGTRLTVT.

The rearrangement joins TRBV18 to TRBJ2-7; 8 positions agree with TRBD2. This CDR3 comprises 17 residues. Trimming at V came to 3 bases and at J to 2 bases, leaving 12 bases not matched to a gene. Germline V gives CDR1 KGHSH, CDR2 LQKENI. The CDR3: CASSPTIGRGATYEQYF. For the CDR3, the DNA is TGTGCCAGCTCACCCACAATCGGGCGGGGGGCCACCTACGAGCAGTACTTC. The full variable domain, completed using reference TRBV18 and TRBJ2-7, is NAGVMQNPRHLVRRRGQEARLRCSPMKGHSHVYWYRQLPEEGLKFMVYLQKENIIDESGMPKERFSAEFPKEGPSILRIQQVVRGDSAAYFCASSPTIGRGATYEQYFGPGTRLTVT.